Listed here are 5 T cell receptor beta chains from one sample, sequenced in a study of blood T cell repertoires in COVID-19. Using immunoSEQ multiplex PCR, the repertoire was profiled, and TCRdb retains in-frame clones only, with some absent. The table lists approximately 220,000 clones, about nine tenths of them singletons, with 3% to 4.5% in the top ten. The sequenced sample was PBMCs or T cells enriched from blood (not recorded which). All receptors come from a woman aged 40 to 49 with acute COVID-19.

This clone was seen repeatedly, ten times or more. The chain couples TRBV19 to TRBJ2-7, with TRBD1 identical over 9 bases. The CDR3 extends over 16 amino acids. J gave up 0 bases and V 1 base, and 4 bases lay outside the gene matches. CDR1 and CDR2 from the germline V gene are LNHDA and SQIVND (reference sequence). CDR3 residues: CASSIAGDRASYEQYF. The CDR3 DNA sequence: TGTGCCAGTAGTATAGCAGGGGACAGGGCCTCCTACGAGCAGTACTTC.

The chain has TRBV7-8 and TRBJ1-1, with D hard to call. Germline CDR1 SGHVS, CDR2 FQNEAQ. The length of the CDR3 is 16 residues. Trimming removed 5 bases at V and 3 bases at J, with 19 bases between. The CDR3 loop is CASSLYGFGTHTEAFF. Written as DNA, the CDR3 is TGTGCCAGCAGCCTCTACGGGTTTGGAACCCACACTGAAGCTTTCTTT.

Here the CDR3 reads CASSILAGETQYF. The DNA for the CDR3 is TGTGCCAGTAGTATTCTAGCGGGGGAGACCCAGTACTTC. This sequence joins TRBV19 and TRBJ2-5; TRBD2 matches at 9 bases. The CDR3 sequence is 13 residues long. Trimming removed 3 bases from V and 5 bases from J; junction bases left unmatched: 1. Germline lookup yields CDR1 LNHDA and CDR2 SQIVND (reference sequence).

The chain employs TRBV29-1 and TRBJ2-1, with 16 bases lining up with TRBD2. Germline-derived CDR1 and CDR2 are SQVTM and ANQGSEA. Germline trimming cut 8 bases from V and 6 bases from J; bases unmatched to any gene: 7. The CDR3 extends over 15 amino acids. The CDR3 DNA is TGCAGCCTGGGACTAGCGGGGGGGCCTGCCAATGAGCAGTTCTTC. It translates to CSLGLAGGPANEQFF.

V and J are TRBV7-9 and TRBJ1-1; 7 nucleotides agree with TRBD1. V dropped 1 base and J dropped 3; count of bases not matched to a gene: 2. CDR1 and CDR2 (germline): SEHNR, FQNEAQ (reference sequence). CDR3 size: 14 residues. DNA for the CDR3: TGTGCCAGCAGCTTAGAGGGGGCCGACACTGAAGCTTTCTTT. Its protein product is CASSLEGADTEAFF.